The 5 T cell receptor beta chains reported below all come from one sample, sequenced in a study of early T cells in non-severe SARS-CoV-2 infection. TCRdb re-called the 5' RACE reads with MiXCR, one entry per CDR3 protein. The table lists 52,000 or so distinct CDR3 sequences, around 6.6% of them singletons. The sequences come from whole blood, collected at baseline. The origin of the receptors is an adult who was a healthcare worker with PCR-confirmed SARS-CoV-2 infection or an uninfected control (not recorded which).

This clonotype was observed a few times. The chain recombines TRBV5-1 with TRBJ2-1; 9 bases are shared with TRBD2. The CDR3 has 17 amino acids. Losses at the gene ends were 0 bases for V and 8 bases for J; bases not matched to a gene: 12. Germline CDR1 reads SGHRS; CDR2 reads YFSETQ. The CDR3 region is CASSLALAGGPWDEQFF. CDR3 nucleotide sequence: TGCGCCAGCAGCTTGGCCTTGGCGGGGGGGCCGTGGGATGAGCAGTTCTTC.

This clonotype was picked up many times. CDR3 in amino acids: CASSTTDSRPSYNEQFF. In DNA form, the CDR3 reads TGTGCCAGCAGCACGACGGACAGTCGTCCTTCCTACAATGAGCAGTTCTTC. The V gene is TRBV9, the J gene TRBJ2-1; D may be TRBD1 (6 bases). The length of the CDR3 is 17 residues. V was pared by 4 bases and J by 1 base, with 18 bases between. Germline V lookup: CDR1 SGDLS, CDR2 YYNGEE.

The table lists this clonotype with many counts. The V call is TRBV4-1, the J call TRBJ2-1; 14 nucleotides line up with TRBD2. There are 19 residues in the CDR3. Germline V gene data show CDR1 as MGHRA and CDR2 as YSYEKL. V trimming: 1 base; J trimming: 0 bases; junction bases outside the gene matches: 5. The CDR3 DNA is TGCGCCAGCAGCCAAGGGACTAGCGGGGGGACTAGCTCCTACAATGAGCAGTTCTTC. Its protein is CASSQGTSGGTSSYNEQFF.

This clonotype was observed at least ten times. The chain joins TRBV6-6 to TRBJ1-1, with 7 bases lining up with TRBD1. With 0 bases clipped from V and 6 bases from J, the junction kept 4 bases outside the gene matches. The CDR3 contains 14 residues. The germline V gene has CDR1 MNHNY and CDR2 SVGAGI (reference sequence). The CDR3 here is CASSYSGQGAEAFF. CDR3 nucleotide sequence: TGTGCCAGCAGTTACTCTGGGCAGGGGGCTGAAGCTTTCTTT.

The CDR3 bases are TGTGCCAGCAGCTTAGGTTCACTCGGAGGAACCCAGTACTTC. It is translated as CASSLGSLGGTQYF. This chain links TRBV7-9 with TRBJ2-5, with D maybe TRBD2 (5 bases). Deletions cut 1 base from V and 8 bases from J, with 14 bases between. CDR1 and CDR2 from the germline V gene are SEHNR and FQNEAQ (reference sequence). The CDR3 contains 14 residues.